These T cell receptor beta chains were read from a single sample in a study of cytomegalovirus exposure and HLA in healthy donors. Profiling relied on immunoSEQ multiplex PCR, and the TCRdb table lists in-frame clones only, not all of them. In the table there are 200,000 to 250,000 clones, roughly 87% of which are singletons. The sequenced sample consisted of PBMCs. These receptors were collected from a woman aged 40 to 50 in good health and CMV-seropositive. CDR3s include the opening cysteine and the closing phenylalanine or tryptophan. The D gene is left open where the match is weak. Clone size is shown for a subset of rows, as once, few, many or a class of expanded clone.

v_gene	d_gene	j_gene	abundance	CDR3aa	CDR3nt
TRBV6-5	-	TRBJ1-1	-	CASNLQLNTEAFF	TGTGCCAGCAACTTACAACTAAACACTGAAGCTTTCTTT
TRBV4-3	TRBD2	TRBJ2-7	few	CASSREGGTYEQYF	TGCGCCAGCAGCCGCGAGGGAGGGACCTACGAGCAGTACTTC
TRBV7-2	-	TRBJ2-7	-	CASSTTVYEQYF	TGTGCCAGCAGCACCACTGTCTACGAGCAGTACTTC
TRBV13	TRBD1	TRBJ1-5	-	CASSIRTGDQPQHF	TGTGCCAGCAGCATTCGGACAGGGGATCAGCCCCAGCATTTT
TRBV6-1	TRBD1	TRBJ2-2	-	CASSRRTGDTGELFF	TGTGCCAGCAGTCGGCGGACAGGAGACACCGGGGAGCTGTTTTTT
TRBV19	-	TRBJ1-4	-	CASSTHSTTNEKLFF	TGTGCCAGTAGTACTCACAGTACGACTAATGAAAAACTGTTTTTT
TRBV18	-	TRBJ2-5	-	CASSPIRSETQYF	TGTGCCAGCTCACCAATCCGGTCGGAGACCCAGTACTTC
TRBV30	-	TRBJ1-2	-	CAWSAHGDLGYTF	TGTGCCTGGAGTGCTCACGGGGATTTAGGCTACACCTTC
TRBV7-2	-	TRBJ1-2	-	CASSLVARIHGYTF	TGTGCCAGCAGCTTAGTGGCCAGGATACATGGCTACACCTTC
TRBV30	-	TRBJ2-1	-	CAWSVSGYNEQFF	TGTGCCTGGAGTGTATCGGGTTACAATGAGCAGTTCTTC
TRBV27	TRBD1	TRBJ1-5	-	CASSLSGGTVSSSNQPQHF	TGTGCCAGCAGTTTATCCGGTGGGACAGTATCGTCTTCCAATCAGCCCCAGCATTTT
TRBV6-5	-	TRBJ2-2	-	CASSYIGRDGELFF	TGTGCCAGCAGTTACATAGGGAGAGACGGGGAGCTGTTTTTT
TRBV7-9	-	TRBJ2-5	-	CASSWGPETQYF	TGTGCCAGCAGCTGGGGGCCGGAGACCCAGTACTTC
TRBV5-4	TRBD2	TRBJ2-3	-	CASSSAGGDTDTQYF	TGTGCCAGCAGCTCAGCGGGGGGGGACACAGATACGCAGTATTTT
TRBV5-4	TRBD2	TRBJ2-3	few	CASSLRIAGGSTDTQYF	TGTGCCAGCAGCTTGCGGATTGCGGGGGGGAGCACAGATACGCAGTATTTT
TRBV7-2	TRBD2	TRBJ2-7	-	CASRWTSGAYEQYF	TGTGCCAGCAGATGGACTAGCGGGGCCTACGAGCAGTACTTC
TRBV13	TRBD2	TRBJ2-1	-	CASSLGLAGEQFF	TGTGCCAGCAGCTTAGGACTAGCGGGTGAGCAGTTCTTC
TRBV7-9	-	TRBJ1-1	-	CASSSQPNTEAFF	TGTGCCAGCAGCTCACAGCCAAACACTGAAGCTTTCTTT
TRBV6-1	-	TRBJ1-2	-	CASSEGGARDGYTF	TGTGCCAGCAGTGAGGGAGGGGCGCGGGATGGCTACACCTTC
TRBV5-6	-	TRBJ2-5	-	CASSLVLGALETQYF	TGTGCCAGCAGCTTGGTCCTTGGGGCCTTGGAGACCCAGTACTTC
TRBV18	-	TRBJ1-3	-	CASSTPGVAGNTIYF	TGTGCCAGCTCAACCCCAGGGGTAGCTGGAAACACCATATATTTT
TRBV11-2	-	TRBJ1-2	once	CASSSTRFYGYTF	TGTGCCAGCAGCTCGACACGTTTTTATGGCTACACCTTC
TRBV11-3	-	TRBJ1-1	-	CASSSTGIITEAFF	TGTGCCAGCAGCTCTACAGGGATAATAACTGAAGCTTTCTTT
TRBV4-3	-	TRBJ1-2	few	CASSQAGTYGYTF	TGCGCCAGCAGCCAAGCGGGTACCTATGGCTACACCTTC
TRBV9	-	TRBJ1-5	once	CASSVGSRGQPQHF	TGTGCCAGCAGCGTAGGCAGTAGGGGTCAGCCCCAGCATTTT
TRBV9	TRBD2	TRBJ2-5	-	CASSGSGGLQETQYF	TGTGCCAGCAGCGGTAGCGGGGGGCTGCAAGAGACCCAGTACTTC
TRBV4-3	-	TRBJ1-2	once	CASSPSTGSVYGYTF	TGCGCCAGCAGCCCTTCGACAGGTTCGGTGTATGGCTACACCTTC
TRBV10-3	TRBD1	TRBJ1-1	-	CAISETGVRDTEAFF	TGTGCCATCAGCGAGACAGGGGTAAGGGACACTGAAGCTTTCTTT
TRBV6-1	-	TRBJ1-1	-	CASSEPDIVFF	TGTGCCAGCAGTGAACCCGATATAGTCTTCTTT
TRBV6-6	TRBD1	TRBJ1-2	-	CASRKGTEVTNYGYTF	TGTGCCAGCAGAAAGGGGACAGAGGTAACTAACTATGGCTACACCTTC
TRBV5-1	-	TRBJ1-2	-	CASSLDTQGAIHNYGYTF	TGCGCCAGCAGCTTAGATACGCAAGGGGCGATACATAACTATGGCTACACCTTC
TRBV11-3	-	TRBJ1-1	-	CASSLGGVGVFTEAFF	TGTGCCAGCAGCTTAGGGGGTGTCGGGGTTTTCACTGAAGCTTTCTTT
TRBV28	-	TRBJ2-6	once	CASSLPSSGANVLTF	TGTGCCAGCAGTTTACCGTCGTCTGGGGCCAACGTCCTGACTTTC
TRBV19	-	TRBJ1-1	once	CASKWREVDTEAFF	TGTGCCAGTAAATGGAGGGAAGTAGACACTGAAGCTTTCTTT
TRBV6-4	TRBD2	TRBJ2-3	-	CASSDSPGGITDTQYF	TGTGCCAGCAGTGACTCTCCGGGAGGCATCACAGATACGCAGTATTTT
TRBV7-8	-	TRBJ1-5	-	CASSLQGSNQPQHF	TGTGCCAGCAGCTTACAGGGGAGCAATCAGCCCCAGCATTTT
TRBV30	-	TRBJ1-6	-	CAWSGGGASYNSPLHF	TGTGCCTGGAGCGGGGGAGGTGCCTCCTATAATTCACCCCTCCACTTT
TRBV5-1	-	TRBJ1-2	-	CASSLLLPASRDYGYTF	TGCGCCAGCAGCCTCTTACTACCGGCCTCTCGGGACTATGGCTACACCTTC
TRBV4-1	TRBD2	TRBJ2-1	-	CASSQGERGSYNEQFF	TGCGCCAGCAGCCAAGGGGAGCGGGGCTCCTACAATGAGCAGTTCTTC
TRBV27	-	TRBJ1-1	-	CASSLRFGGTLNTEAFF	TGTGCCAGCAGTTTAAGATTCGGTGGGACTCTCAACACTGAAGCTTTCTTT
TRBV6-4	-	TRBJ1-1	-	CASRRQGSMNTEAFF	TGTGCCAGCAGGCGTCAGGGCTCCATGAACACTGAAGCTTTCTTT
TRBV10-1	-	TRBJ2-6	-	CASSTGSWSSGANVLTF	TGCGCCAGCAGTACCGGGTCCTGGAGCTCTGGGGCCAACGTCCTGACTTTC
TRBV5-4	-	TRBJ1-1	-	CASSLNGILNTEAFF	TGTGCCAGCAGCTTGAACGGGATCCTGAACACTGAAGCTTTCTTT